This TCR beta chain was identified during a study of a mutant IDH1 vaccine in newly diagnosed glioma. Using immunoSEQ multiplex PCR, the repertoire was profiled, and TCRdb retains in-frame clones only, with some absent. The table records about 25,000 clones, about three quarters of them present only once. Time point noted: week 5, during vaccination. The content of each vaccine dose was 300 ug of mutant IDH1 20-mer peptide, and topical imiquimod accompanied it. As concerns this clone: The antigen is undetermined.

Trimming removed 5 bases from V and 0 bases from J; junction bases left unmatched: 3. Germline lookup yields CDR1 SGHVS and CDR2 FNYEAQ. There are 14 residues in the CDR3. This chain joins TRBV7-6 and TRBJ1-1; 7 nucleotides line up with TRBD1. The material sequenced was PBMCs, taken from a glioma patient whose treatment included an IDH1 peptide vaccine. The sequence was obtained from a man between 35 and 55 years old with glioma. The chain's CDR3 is CASSTTGMNTEAFF. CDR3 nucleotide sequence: TGTGCCAGCAGCACGACAGGGATGAACACTGAAGCTTTCTTT.